This record concerns one T cell receptor (beta chain) sequence. Its antigen is currently not known. The record has no base qualities; no much larger clone is one base away. Separate from the approximately 730-subject first cohort, the validation cohort of around 130 subjects was the group to which the donors belonged. Trimming removed 0 bases from V and 4 bases from J; the gene matches leave 3 bases unexplained. CDR1 and CDR2, per the germline V gene, are MGHRA and YSYEKL. The CDR3, cysteine through phenylalanine, is 15 amino acids long. This entry keeps only the CDR3 DNA: 45 bases, framed from base 1. The sample is drawn from a study of cytomegalovirus exposure and HLA in healthy donors (dated by TCRdb to about 2017). Background on the whole study: According to a later analysis, the approximately 120 validation repertoires were produced on the same platform as the 666 repertoires of the first cohort. A separate validation cohort of roughly 130 different subjects was used in addition to the 666-subject first cohort. The study aimed to test whether cataloging public T cell receptors could reveal signatures of past pathogen exposure. High-throughput TCR immunosequencing, statistical association of individual TCRs with disease status, and machine learning were combined to predict cytomegalovirus infection status.

The library was made by the immunoSEQ multiplex PCR assay. On the study's bioinformatics: A statistical classification framework was built to diagnose cytomegalovirus status from the catalog of TCR beta chain sequences. This is the immuneACCESS table as TCRdb keeps it, with only in-frame sequences that have V and J called. A part of the clones is gone; compared with another copy, unresolved V genes explain less than half, and the rest is unexplained. The V and J calls and clone size come from that table; D and trimming were worked out from the DNA. The sample profile shows approximately 99,000 clones; 95% of them were found once. The ten largest account for roughly 0.66% of the sample. Study-wide findings and limitations: A few of the identified cytomegalovirus-associated TCR beta chains were confirmed in vitro to be specific for cytomegalovirus antigens. Across donors, most TCR sequences were observed very rarely, whereas some public TCRs were present in many individuals. In the study, approximately 160 TCR beta chains were listed as associated with cytomegalovirus. All 120 or so repertoires were used to score co-occurrence in the validation cohort in a later analysis, because that analysis had no HLA typing for the cohort. The classifier was reported to diagnose cytomegalovirus status with high specificity and sensitivity in both the original cohort and the validation cohort. The authors suggested that the approach could potentially be extended to other disease states and immunological phenotypes. Of the cluster scores, approximately 95% were above 0 in a later analysis, which found that TCRs clustered in the first cohort also tended to co-occur in the 95 to 150 validation repertoires.

The sequence was collected from a woman aged 18 to 35 in good health and CMV-seronegative. The sequenced sample consisted of PBMCs. This chain is built from TRBV4-1 and TRBJ2-1; 7 nucleotides in the junction match TRBD1. In nucleotide form, the sequence is TGCGCCAGCAGCCAAGAACCGGGACAGTACAATGAGCAGTTCTTC. Its product reads: CASSQEPGQYNEQFF.